These 9 T cell receptor beta chains were all obtained from the same sample, sequenced in a study of early T cells in non-severe SARS-CoV-2 infection. From the 5' RACE reads, TCRdb called clonotypes with MiXCR, one entry per CDR3 protein. The repertoire consists of 95,000 to 100,000 distinct CDR3 sequences, with 9.5% to 11% occurring once and the leading ten covering roughly 5%. The sample taken for sequencing was whole blood. Receptors were obtained from an adult who was a healthcare worker with PCR-confirmed SARS-CoV-2 infection or an uninfected control (not recorded which).

Only a few counts were recorded for this clonotype. The rearrangement joins TRBV29-1 to TRBJ2-3; 9 bases are shared with TRBD2. V gave up 4 bases and J gave up 0 bases; unmatched junction bases: 5. The CDR3 extends over 15 amino acids. In germline, CDR1 is SQVTM, CDR2 ANQGSEA. CDR3 residues: CSVAIAGASTDTQYF. The CDR3 region has the DNA TGCAGCGTTGCGATAGCGGGGGCGAGCACAGATACGCAGTATTTT.

V and J are TRBV9 and TRBJ2-3; D is uncertain. The CDR3 is 14 residues long. The ends were cut back, 3 bases at V and 8 bases at J, with 16 bases in the middle. The V gene's germline CDR1 is SGDLS and CDR2 YYNGEE. The CDR3 DNA is TGTGCCAGCAGCGGGGCCGGATCCCGGGCTACGCAGTATTTT. It specifies CASSGAGSRATQYF.

This chain uses TRBV4-1 with TRBJ2-2; D ambiguous. The ends were cut back, 1 base at V and 5 bases at J, with 14 bases in the middle. CDR1 MGHRA and CDR2 YSYEKL come from the germline V gene. CDR3 length: 16 amino acids. The CDR3 here is CASSQVNLVWTGELFF. The CDR3 bases are TGCGCCAGCAGCCAAGTTAACCTCGTATGGACCGGGGAGCTGTTTTTT.

This clonotype came up many times. V is TRBV18 and J is TRBJ1-1, with D perhaps matching TRBD1 (5 bases). The CDR3 has 14 residues. V dropped 2 bases and J dropped 4 bases, with 11 bases sitting between them. The germline V gene has CDR1 KGHSH and CDR2 LQKENI. The CDR3 sequence: CASSPWGDSTEAFF. Written as DNA, the CDR3 is TGTGCCAGCTCACCATGGGGGGATAGCACTGAAGCTTTCTTT. Based on the CDR3 plus reference TRBV18 and TRBJ1-1, the full variable domain is NAGVMQNPRHLVRRRGQEARLRCSPMKGHSHVYWYRQLPEEGLKFMVYLQKENIIDESGMPKERFSAEFPKEGPSILRIQQVVRGDSAAYFCASSPWGDSTEAFFGQGTRLTVV.

In its sample, this clonotype was seen many times. This rearrangement joins TRBV20-1 to TRBJ1-1, with D perhaps matching TRBD1 (5 bases). The ends were cut back, 7 bases at V and 0 bases at J, with 15 bases in the middle. The CDR3 length is 14 residues. Germline V CDR1 and CDR2: DFQATT, SNEGSKA (reference sequence). CDR3 DNA sequence: TGCAGTGGGATTTCCAGGGATCTGAACACTGAAGCTTTCTTT. As protein: CSGISRDLNTEAFF.

The CDR3 DNA sequence: TGTGCCAGCAGTACGGGGCTCCGGCTACCAGAGACCCAGTACTTC. It specifies CASSTGLRLPETQYF. The chain has TRBV27 and TRBJ2-5; either TRBD1 or TRBD2 may fit D (5 bases each). This CDR3 has 15 amino acids. V lost 5 bases, J lost 4 bases, and 17 bases lay in between. Germline-derived CDR1 and CDR2 are MNHEY and SMNVEV (reference sequence).

To note about this clonotype: The junction departs from germline at one end; a sequencing error may be responsible. The chain links TRBV4-2 to TRBJ2-1, with a weak D call TRBD1 (5 bases). In germline, CDR1 is LGHNA, CDR2 YNFKEQ. This CDR3 has 12 amino acids. The CDR3 DNA is TGTGCCAGCAGCCCCCAGGGCAATAAGCAGTTCTTC. Translation: CASSPQGNKQFF.

Concerning this clonotype itself: A read error may account for a junction end that differs from germline. The chain links TRBV7-2 to TRBJ2-5, with D perhaps TRBD2 (6 bases). The CDR3 covers 14 residues. Germline CDR1 is SGHTA and CDR2 is FQGNSA. CDR3 DNA: TGTTCCAGCAGCCCCCGGGACTTCCAAGAGACCCAGTACTTC. Translation: CSSSPRDFQETQYF.

This clonotype has just a few counts. This chain links TRBV20-1 with TRBJ1-1, with D possibly TRBD1 on 6 matching bases. In germline, CDR1 is DFQATT, CDR2 SNEGSKA (reference sequence). Trimming left V 3 bases short and J 0 bases short, with 17 bases between. The CDR3 contains 16 residues. The chain's CDR3 is CSARPPTGTVNTEAFF. CDR3 bases: TGCAGTGCTAGGCCCCCCACAGGGACCGTGAACACTGAAGCTTTCTTT.